This is a list of T cell receptor beta chains from one sample in a study of cytotoxic CD8 clonotypes in ibrutinib-treated CLL. Here immunoSEQ multiplex PCR was the method, and the copy in TCRdb shows in-frame clones only, minus some. This table has about 85,000 clones, 70% to 80% appearing once. Sequences were derived from PBMCs, sampled after 12 months of ibrutinib treatment. These receptors originate from a human donor with chronic lymphocytic leukemia. The CDR3 runs from the conserved cysteine through the conserved F or W. D genes are given only for firm matches. The size field is filled for only some rows; it gives once, few, many or a size class.

TRBJ1-1 - TRBV11-3 - TGTGCCAGCAGCTTAGATCGGACAGCGAAAGCTTTCTTT CASSLDRTAKAFF
TRBJ1-1 - TRBV30 once TGTGCCTGGAGTGGGCCGCCGGACACTGAAGCTTTCTTT CAWSGPPDTEAFF
TRBJ2-2 - TRBV5-1 once TGCGCCAGCAGCCCAGGACCAGACACCGGGGAGCTGTTTTTT CASSPGPDTGELFF
TRBJ1-2 - TRBV4-3 - TGCGCCAGCAGCCAAGAATGGGAGACAGGTGGGCACTATGGCTACACCTTC CASSQEWETGGHYGYTF
TRBJ1-5 - TRBV27 - TGTGCCAGCAGTCTAGGGGATAGCAATCAGCCCCAGCATTTT CASSLGDSNQPQHF
TRBJ2-5 - TRBV2 - TGTGCCAGCAGCCTCAGGGTGGAGACCCAGTACTTC CASSLRVETQYF
TRBJ2-3 TRBD1 TRBV28 - TGTGCCAGCAGTCCTGACAGGGGGGGCACAGATACGCAGTATTTT CASSPDRGGTDTQYF
TRBJ2-5 - TRBV7-9 - TGTGCCAGCAGCTTAGCCCCAGAGACCCAGTACTTC CASSLAPETQYF
TRBJ2-3 TRBD2 TRBV2 once TGTGCCAGCAGCGGAAGCGGGGCCACAGATACGCAGTATTTT CASSGSGATDTQYF
TRBJ2-5 - TRBV5-1 - TGCGCCAGCAGCTGGGCGGGCCTTCGTTCGGGGGCCCAGTACTTC CASSWAGLRSGAQYF
TRBJ1-4 TRBD1 TRBV11-3 - TGTGCCAGCAGCCCATGGGACAGGGGGTCTGAAAAACTGTTTTTT CASSPWDRGSEKLFF
TRBJ2-7 - TRBV7-3 - TGTGCCAGCAGCCCCGCCGGGGGCTACGAGCAGTACTTC CASSPAGGYEQYF
TRBJ1-1 - TRBV6-5 - TGTGCCAGCAGTTACCACAGGAACTTGAACACTGAAGCTTTCTTT CASSYHRNLNTEAFF
TRBJ2-2 - TRBV28 - TGTGCCATAGATGGGGAGCTGTTTTTT CAIDGELFF
TRBJ1-5 - TRBV9 - TGTGCCAGCAGCGTAGCGCCGACGGGGCAGCCCCAGCATTTT CASSVAPTGQPQHF
TRBJ2-3 - TRBV19 - TGTGCCAGTAGTGGCCAGTCGGGCGATACGCAGTATTTT CASSGQSGDTQYF
TRBJ2-5 - TRBV7-9 - TGTGCCAGCAGCTTGGACACCCTGAGACCGCAAGAAGAGACCCAGTACTTC CASSLDTLRPQEETQYF
TRBJ2-7 TRBD1 TRBV19 - TGTGCCAGTAGTGCCTGGACAGGGCACTCCTACGAGCAGTACTTC CASSAWTGHSYEQYF
TRBJ2-3 - TRBV5-1 - TGCGCCAGCAGCTTGGAGGGCAGGGTAGAGTCAGATACGCAGTATTTT CASSLEGRVESDTQYF
TRBJ2-7 - TRBV11-2 - TGTGCCAGCAGCACCGGGACACCCGGCGAGCAGTACTTC CASSTGTPGEQYF
TRBJ2-2 - TRBV15 - TGTGCCACCAGCAGCCTTCATGGGGCCGGGGAGCTGTTTTTT CATSSLHGAGELFF
TRBJ1-3 TRBD1 TRBV30 - TGTGCCTGGGGGGGACAGGGGGCTTCTGGAAACACCATATATTTT CAWGGQGASGNTIYF
TRBJ1-2 TRBD1 TRBV19 - TGTGCCAGTAGTGTCCGGGACAGGGGGCGCGGCTACACCTTC CASSVRDRGRGYTF
TRBJ1-1 TRBD1 TRBV6-5 - TGTGCCAGCAGTTCTACAGGGGGCGCCAGGAGGACTGAAGCTTTCTTT CASSSTGGARRTEAFF
TRBJ2-4 - TRBV10-3 - TGTGCCATCAGTGAGTCGACGGGGGTCGCCAAAAACATTCAGTACTTC CAISESTGVAKNIQYF
TRBJ2-2 TRBD1 TRBV5-1 - TGCGCCAGCAGCTGGACAGGGGTCAACACCGGGGAGCTGTTTTTT CASSWTGVNTGELFF
TRBJ1-4 TRBD1 TRBV5-6 - TGTGCCAGCAGCCCGTGGCACAGGGGGGAGAATGAAAAACTGTTTTTT CASSPWHRGENEKLFF
TRBJ2-1 TRBD1 TRBV27 - TGTGCCAGCAGTTTAACGGGACAGTCCGCGGAGCAGTTCTTC CASSLTGQSAEQFF